This T cell receptor beta chain was sequenced in a study of blood T cell repertoires in COVID-19. Study as a whole: Spain, Italy and the United States supplied samples that represented acute and convalescent COVID-19. Sources were T cells, B-cell-depleted T cells, or PBMCs; the material itself was cDNA or gDNA.

Clones were sequenced by immunoSEQ multiplex PCR, and TCRdb holds only the in-frame ones, with some missing. This sample has 110,000 to 150,000 clones, with approximately 80% found just once. This clone has only one observation. Material: peripheral blood. The receptor was isolated from a man aged 60-69 years with active or convalescent COVID-19.

DNA of the CDR3: TGCGCCAGCAGCCAAGATTTCACAGGGGTAGGCTACACCTTC. The encoded protein is CASSQDFTGVGYTF. The chain uses TRBV4-3 and TRBJ1-2, with 7 bases identical to TRBD1. This CDR3 contains 14 residues. V lost 0 bases, J lost 8 bases, and 6 bases stayed unmatched. The V gene's germline CDR1 is LGHNA and CDR2 YSLEER.